These 31 T cell receptor beta chains were sequenced from one sample in a study of Graves' ophthalmopathy and Graves' hyperthyroidism. RNA transcripts yielded amplified TCR beta CDR3 regions. HTBI primers were employed in first-round RT-PCR, then a second-round multiplex PCR followed. TCRdb redid the calling of the multiplex PCR reads with MiXCR, one entry per CDR3 protein. The table has hundreds of thousands of distinct CDR3 sequences, approximately 39% seen once. Sequenced material: peripheral blood. These receptors all come from an adult man with Graves' ophthalmopathy.

This clonotype was found a few times. The chain links TRBV7-9 to TRBJ2-1; D is uncertain. The CDR3 has 15 amino acids. Germline V gene sequence: CDR1 SEHNR, CDR2 FQNEAQ (reference sequence). V was pared by 5 bases and J by 4 bases, with 15 bases between. The DNA of the CDR3 is TGTGCCAGCAGCGAATTAGCCCCAAGGTACAATGAGCAGTTCTTC. This gives the protein CASSELAPRYNEQFF.

Ten or more counts support this clonotype. Mismatch with germline at one junction end may stem from a read error. The chain joins TRBV5-1 to TRBJ2-7; D not resolved. Germline CDR1 and CDR2: SGHRS and YFSETQ. The length of the CDR3 is 14 residues. Here the CDR3 reads CASRFRARTYEQYF. CDR3 sequence (DNA): TGCGCCAGCCGCTTTCGAGCCCGAACCTACGAGCAGTACTTC.

This clonotype has at least ten counts. The chain couples TRBV2 to TRBJ1-2; no clear D. V lost 6 bases and J lost 6, with 17 bases in between. Germline assignment: CDR1 SNHLY and CDR2 FYNNEI. There are 14 residues in the CDR3. CDR3: CASSADWGSDGYTF. CDR3 bases: TGTGCCAGCAGCGCGGATTGGGGTAGCGATGGCTACACCTTC.

This chain links TRBV29-1 with TRBJ2-2; possible D gene TRBD1, 6 bases. CDR1 is SQVTM, CDR2 ANQGSEA, per germline. The CDR3 is made up of 14 amino acids. The V end lost 8 bases, the J end lost 2 bases, and 15 bases lay between the germline ends. The CDR3 spells CSLMAGVNTGELFF. Here the CDR3 DNA reads TGCAGCTTAATGGCAGGGGTCAACACCGGGGAGCTGTTTTTT.

This clonotype was found a few times. V gene TRBV20-1 combines with J gene TRBJ2-7, with 12 nucleotides matching TRBD2. CDR1 and CDR2 (germline): DFQATT, SNEGSKA (reference sequence). V shed 5 bases, J shed 0 bases, and the junction held 8 bases outside the gene matches. The CDR3 consists of 16 residues. This chain's CDR3 is CSAWTSGKGSSYEQYF. Here the CDR3 DNA reads TGCAGTGCTTGGACTAGCGGGAAAGGGTCCTCCTACGAGCAGTACTTC.

This clonotype has just a few counts. J is TRBJ1-5 and V is TRBV27; the D gene is possibly TRBD1 (5 bases). This CDR3 is built from 16 residues. Trimming stripped 6 bases from V and 1 base from J, with 16 bases between. Germline V gives CDR1 MNHEY, CDR2 SMNVEV (reference sequence). The CDR3 loop is CASRSGGGMSNQPQHF. The CDR3 DNA reads as TGTGCCAGCAGAAGTGGCGGGGGAATGAGCAATCAGCCCCAGCATTTT.

This clonotype was seen only once. A read error is possible here, since a much larger clone lies one base away. This chain links TRBV20-1 with TRBJ2-7; possible D gene TRBD2, 7 bases. Germline V lookup: CDR1 DFQATT, CDR2 SNEGSKA (reference sequence). CDR3 size: 12 residues. For the CDR3, the DNA is TGCAGTGCTGGGGGGGACACCTACCAGCAGTACTTC. Protein product: CSAGGDTYQQYF.

V is TRBV19 and J is TRBJ1-3, with 8 nucleotides matching TRBD1. Per germline, CDR1 LNHDA and CDR2 SQIVND (reference sequence). The length of the CDR3 is 15 residues. The trim removed 4 bases at V and 3 bases at J, leaving 5 bases unmatched. This CDR3 is CASSNRDRIGNTIYF. The CDR3 DNA reads as TGTGCCAGTAGTAACCGGGACAGGATTGGAAACACCATATATTTT.

Comments on this clonotype: The CDR3 does not end in the conserved phenylalanine or tryptophan, so this is likely a read error. V gene TRBV29-1 combines with J gene TRBJ2-5; 7 bases align to TRBD2. CDR3 length: 12 residues. V dropped 7 bases and J dropped 5; count of bases not matched to a gene: 7. Per the germline V gene, CDR1 is SQVTM and CDR2 is ANQGSEA. The CDR3 nucleotides read TGCAGCGGGGGAGGGCGAGGGGAGACCCAGTACCTC. Protein sequence: CSGGGRGETQYL.

On this clonotype: A junction boundary mismatches the germline segment, possibly from a read error. The rearrangement uses TRBV10-3 and TRBJ1-2; D might be TRBD1 (6 bases). The CDR3 runs 15 residues. Germline CDR1 is ENHRY and CDR2 is SYGVKD. The CDR3 sequence is CASSAPGTITYGYTF. As DNA, the CDR3 is TGTGCCAGCAGTGCCCCCGGGACAATAACCTATGGCTACACCTTC.

The sample holds a few counts of this clonotype. This chain uses TRBV4-3 with TRBJ2-5, with TRBD2 matching over 9 bases. The CDR3 is made up of 16 amino acids. Germline V gene lookup returns CDR1 LGHNA and CDR2 YSLEER. With V trimmed by 0 bases and J by 1 base, 3 bases remained unmatched. The CDR3 loop is CASSQDSRGGQETQYF. CDR3 DNA: TGCGCCAGCAGCCAAGACTCGCGGGGGGGCCAAGAGACCCAGTACTTC.

A remark on this clonotype: This clone may be a read error of a much larger clone one base away. V and J are TRBV20-1 and TRBJ2-7, with unresolved D. Germline lookup yields CDR1 DFQATT and CDR2 SNEGSKA (reference sequence). V gave up 3 bases and J gave up 2 bases, with 14 bases separating them. The CDR3 runs 14 residues. The CDR3 loop reads CSASDPGSPYEQYF. Here the CDR3 DNA reads TGCAGTGCTAGTGATCCCGGGTCTCCCTACGAGCAGTACTTC.

In its sample, this clonotype was seen a few times. The genes are TRBV12-3 or TRBV12-4 and TRBJ2-7, with 7 bases identical to TRBD1. CDR3 length equals 15 residues. Unmatched junction bases numbered 11, after V lost 7 bases and J lost 2 bases. The CDR3 DNA reads TGTGCCAGCACCGAAGGGACAGCTGCCCCCTACGAGCAGTACTTC. Amino acids: CASTEGTAAPYEQYF.

This clonotype occurred a few times. V usage is TRBV30 and J usage is TRBJ2-7; no reliable D call. The CDR3 length is 13 residues. V was cut by 3 bases and J by 2 bases, with 11 bases left in between. Looked up from germline, CDR1 is GTSNPN and CDR2 is SVGIG (reference sequence). The CDR3 loop reads CAWSPGVAYEQYF. CDR3 DNA: TGTGCCTGGAGCCCCGGAGTTGCCTACGAGCAGTACTTC.

The chain is built from TRBV19 and TRBJ1-2, with D tentatively TRBD1 (5 bases). The ends were cut back, 1 base at V and 4 bases at J, with 16 bases in the middle. The CDR3 spans 16 residues. CDR1 is LNHDA, CDR2 SQIVND, per germline (reference sequence). CDR3 sequence reads: CASSIVPDTNVYGYTF. Here the CDR3 DNA reads TGTGCCAGTAGTATAGTTCCGGACACAAACGTCTATGGCTACACCTTC.

This clonotype was seen many times. The gene calls are TRBV4-1 and TRBJ1-6, with D perhaps TRBD1 (5 bases). The CDR3 runs to 18 residues. Looked up from germline, CDR1 is MGHRA and CDR2 is YSYEKL. Between the trimmed V and J ends, which lost 0 bases and 0 bases, there was a span of 12 bases. This CDR3 is CASSQEAPQGSYNSPLHF. The CDR3 coding sequence is TGCGCCAGCAGCCAAGAGGCTCCTCAGGGCTCCTATAATTCACCCCTCCACTTT.

As for this clonotype: One end of the junction is discordant with germline, which a read error may explain. The rearrangement links TRBV7-9 to TRBJ1-4; D is unresolved. The germline V gene has CDR1 SEHNR and CDR2 FQNEAQ (reference sequence). The CDR3 totals 14 residues. The CDR3 here is CASSLAATNDKLFF. The CDR3 DNA reads TGTGCCAGCAGCTTAGCGGCAACTAATGATAAACTGTTTTTT.

This clonotype was seen ten or more times. The chain carries TRBV6-4 and TRBJ1-1; maybe TRBD1 (5 bases). Germline loops: CDR1 MRHNA, CDR2 SNTAGT. The CDR3 extends over 10 amino acids. With 9 bases removed from V and 11 bases from J, the gap between germline ends came to 13 bases. CDR3 sequence (DNA): TGTGCCAGGAACAGGTTCACCGCTTTCTTT. Translation gives CARNRFTAFF.

Notes on this clonotype: The junction shows a germline mismatch at one end, possibly a read error. The rearrangement joins TRBV10-3 to TRBJ1-4; tentatively, D is TRBD1 (6 bases). Germline values: CDR1 ENHRY, CDR2 SYGVKD. The CDR3 extends over 12 amino acids. This CDR3 reads CATSEWRGKLFF. The CDR3 DNA reads as TGTGCCACCAGTGAGTGGAGGGGGAAACTGTTTTTT.

J is TRBJ2-5 and V is TRBV7-9, with 8 positions matching TRBD1. This CDR3 region has 16 residues. CDR1 and CDR2 from the germline V gene are SEHNR and FQNEAQ (reference sequence). V gave up 3 bases and J gave up 3 bases; unmatched junction bases: 9. CDR3 region: CASSFGQGHQKETQYF. Written as DNA, the CDR3 is TGTGCCAGCAGCTTCGGACAGGGCCACCAAAAAGAGACCCAGTACTTC.

At least ten counts were recorded for this clonotype. The chain is built from TRBV6-5 and TRBJ1-1, with D hard to call. Germline CDR1 MNHEY, CDR2 SVGAGI. The germline V and J ends were trimmed by 6 bases and 5 bases, with 7 bases remaining between them. The CDR3 extends over 11 amino acids. CDR3 bases: TGTGCCAGCAGGGGAAAGACTGAAGCTTTCTTT. It yields the protein CASRGKTEAFF.

V usage is TRBV5-5 and J usage is TRBJ1-1; no clear D. Trimming removed 5 bases at V and 5 bases at J, with 16 bases between. The CDR3 spans 14 residues. Germline CDR1 is SGHKS and CDR2 is YYEKEE (reference sequence). Here the CDR3 reads CASRRGVYLTEAFF. For the CDR3, the DNA is TGTGCCAGCAGGCGTGGCGTATATCTGACTGAAGCTTTCTTT.

In this sample, this clonotype turned up many times. The J gene is TRBJ1-1, the V gene TRBV6-6; D ambiguous. Germline-derived CDR1 and CDR2 are MNHNY and SVGAGI (reference sequence). The CDR3 sequence is 14 residues long. V shed 0 bases and J shed 3 bases, with 8 bases lying between them. The CDR3 reads CASSYSSTDTEAFF. The CDR3 DNA is TGTGCCAGCAGTTACTCGAGTACGGACACTGAAGCTTTCTTT.

This chain joins TRBV10-1 and TRBJ1-2; 7 bases are a match to TRBD1. J lost 5 bases, V lost 8 bases, and 20 bases had no gene match. The CDR3 length is 17 residues. Germline lookup yields CDR1 WNHNN and CDR2 SYGVQD (reference sequence). The CDR3 DNA reads as TGCGCCAGCCCAAGCGGAGACAGGGTTGCCTCGGGGTATGGCTACACCTTC. Translating gives CASPSGDRVASGYGYTF.

This clonotype was counted only a few times. The genes are TRBV20-1 and TRBJ2-7; no definite D call. The length of the CDR3 is 12 residues. Trimming pared 7 bases from V and 3 bases from J, leaving 13 bases between. CDR1 DFQATT and CDR2 SNEGSKA come from the germline V gene (reference sequence). The CDR3 nucleotides are TGCAGTGTTATTTTCGGTGGCTACGAGCAGTACTTC. Translated: CSVIFGGYEQYF.

A remark on this clonotype: The junction departs from the called germline gene at one end, perhaps through a read error. This rearrangement joins TRBV7-9 to TRBJ2-2; D is ambiguous. In germline, CDR1 is SEHNR, CDR2 FQNEAQ (reference sequence). CDR3 size: 17 residues. CDR3 protein: CASSQEQQIFDTGELFF. The CDR3 region has the DNA TGCGCCAGCAGCCAAGAGCAACAGATTTTCGACACCGGGGAGCTGTTTTTT.

The rearrangement links TRBV24-1 to TRBJ1-4; tentatively, D is TRBD1 (5 bases). The ends were cut back, 6 bases at V and 2 bases at J, with 21 bases in the middle. Germline-derived CDR1 and CDR2 are KGHDR and SFDVKD. The CDR3 contains 18 residues. CDR3 nucleotides: TGTGCCACCAGTTCCCCCGGGCAGGGTGAATACACTAATGAAAAACTGTTTTTT. Translation: CATSSPGQGEYTNEKLFF.

This chain uses TRBV7-9 with TRBJ1-2, with D maybe TRBD1 (6 bases). V was cut by 5 bases and J by 3 bases, with 10 bases left in between. This CDR3 has 13 residues. The germline V gene has CDR1 SEHNR and CDR2 FQNEAQ (reference sequence). The CDR3 sequence: CASSRQADYGYTF. CDR3 DNA: TGTGCCAGCAGCAGACAGGCCGACTATGGCTACACCTTC.

About this clonotype: This may arise from a read error, as a much more abundant clone is one base away. The rearrangement joins TRBV2 to TRBJ1-1; perhaps TRBD1 as D (6 bases). Germline V gene lookup returns CDR1 SNHLY and CDR2 FYNNEI. This CDR3 comprises 13 residues. Trimming pared 3 bases from V and 5 bases from J, leaving 10 bases between. DNA for the CDR3: TGTGCCAGCAGTGAGGGGGCTAGGACTGAAGCTTTCTTT. Its protein is CASSEGARTEAFF.

This clonotype was counted ten times or more. The chain carries TRBV2 and TRBJ2-5; the match to TRBD1 covers 10 bases. V shed 6 bases, J shed 5 bases, and the junction held 9 bases outside the gene matches. From germline, CDR1 is SNHLY and CDR2 FYNNEI. This CDR3 region has 15 residues. This CDR3 is CASRHPGQGSETQYF. The CDR3 region has the DNA TGTGCCAGCAGGCACCCGGGACAGGGGAGCGAGACCCAGTACTTC.

The chain recombines TRBV29-1 with TRBJ2-5; 7 nucleotides line up with TRBD1. Losses at the gene ends were 8 bases for V and 5 bases for J; bases not matched to a gene: 14. The CDR3 loop spans 14 amino acids. Germline lookup yields CDR1 SQVTM and CDR2 ANQGSEA. The CDR3 sequence: CSMGTANTGETQYF. The CDR3 nucleotides read TGCAGCATGGGGACAGCTAACACCGGGGAGACCCAGTACTTC.